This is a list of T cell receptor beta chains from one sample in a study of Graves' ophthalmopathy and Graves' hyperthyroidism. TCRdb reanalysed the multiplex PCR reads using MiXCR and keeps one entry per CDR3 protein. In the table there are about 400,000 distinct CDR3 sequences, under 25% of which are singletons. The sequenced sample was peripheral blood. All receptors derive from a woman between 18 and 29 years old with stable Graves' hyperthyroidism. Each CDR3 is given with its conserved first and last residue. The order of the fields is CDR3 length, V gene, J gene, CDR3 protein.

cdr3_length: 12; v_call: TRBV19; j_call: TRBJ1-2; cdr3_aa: CASTQGEYGYTF
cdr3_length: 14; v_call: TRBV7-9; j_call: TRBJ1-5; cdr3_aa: CASSTTFNNQPQHF
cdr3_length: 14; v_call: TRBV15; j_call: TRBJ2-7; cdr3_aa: CATSRDPRGYEQYF
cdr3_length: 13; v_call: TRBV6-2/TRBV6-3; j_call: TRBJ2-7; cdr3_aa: CASSYRRDWEQYF
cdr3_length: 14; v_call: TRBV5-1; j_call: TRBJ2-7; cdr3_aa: CASSPGAYAYEQYF
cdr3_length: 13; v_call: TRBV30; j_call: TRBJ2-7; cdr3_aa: CAWRGQGTYEQYF
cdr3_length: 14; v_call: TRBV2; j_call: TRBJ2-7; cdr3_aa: CASRDRGGVPEQYF
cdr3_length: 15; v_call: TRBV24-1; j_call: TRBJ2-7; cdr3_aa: CATTDSSGSIHEQYF
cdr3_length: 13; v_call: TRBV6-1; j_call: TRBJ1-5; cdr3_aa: CASSEKYQGIQHF
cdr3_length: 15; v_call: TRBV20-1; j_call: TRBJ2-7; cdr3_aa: CSARVQGAIPAEQYF
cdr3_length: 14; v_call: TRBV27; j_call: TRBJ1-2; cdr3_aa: CASSLSAGVYGYTF